The following is a T cell receptor beta chain sequence with its context. TCRdb keeps only in-frame clones here, not all; method: immunoSEQ multiplex PCR. The sample carries fewer than 450,000 clones, about 90% recorded once. This sample stems from a study of blood T cell repertoires in COVID-19. Study-wide background: Some COVID-19 samples were acute and others convalescent; all came from the United States, Italy and Spain.

The CDR3 extends over 14 amino acids. The J segment lost 7 bases and the V segment lost 4 bases, leaving 2 bases of the junction unmatched. Per the germline V gene, CDR1 is SGHAT and CDR2 is FQNNGV. This clonotype was sampled from a woman aged 45-65 years with COVID-19, enrolled during active disease. The chain combines TRBV11-2 with TRBJ2-1; TRBD2 matches 12 bases. The sample taken for sequencing was peripheral blood. The CDR3: CASSSTSGSNEQFF. CDR3 sequence (DNA): TGTGCCAGCAGCTCGACTAGCGGGAGTAATGAGCAGTTCTTC.